This passage covers 31 T cell receptor beta chains from one sample sequenced in a study of blood T cell repertoires in COVID-19. Sequencing used immunoSEQ multiplex PCR; TCRdb keeps in-frame clones, though not all of them. This sample has some 290,000 clones; approximately 87% occur once, and the top ten carry roughly 4.6%. Sequencing used peripheral blood. The receptors originated from a man in his sixties who had recovered from COVID-19.

The chain recombines TRBV5-1 with TRBJ1-2; a possible D gene is TRBD1 (6 bases). Germline CDR1 is SGHRS and CDR2 is YFSETQ. Trimming shortened V by 1 base and J by 2 bases, and 6 bases separated the two germline ends. This CDR3 is 13 amino acids long. CDR3 in DNA: TGCGCCAGCAGCTTGCAGGGGAACTATGGCTACACCTTC. This translates into CASSLQGNYGYTF.

The CDR3 region is CASSPRRSSSYGYTF. The CDR3 DNA sequence: TGTGCCAGCTCACCCAGGCGCAGTTCGAGCTATGGCTACACCTTC. V and J are TRBV18 and TRBJ1-2; D call uncertain. The CDR3 contains 15 residues. Germline lookup yields CDR1 KGHSH and CDR2 LQKENI. Trimming shortened V by 3 bases and J by 4 bases, and 15 bases separated the two germline ends.

The CDR3 sequence: CASSFRESTEQFF. CDR3 in DNA: TGTGCCAGCAGTTTCCGGGAGTCAACTGAGCAGTTCTTC. The J gene is TRBJ2-1, the V gene TRBV12-3 or TRBV12-4, with D perhaps TRBD2 (6 bases). CDR3 length equals 13 residues. V lost 3 bases and J 9 bases, leaving 12 bases between the germline ends.

This rearrangement joins TRBV30 to TRBJ2-7; possible D gene TRBD2, 6 bases. The CDR3 consists of 12 residues. V was cut by 5 bases and J by 7 bases, with 15 bases left in between. Per germline, CDR1 GTSNPN and CDR2 SVGIG (reference sequence). The CDR3 region is CAWSRGAGEQYF. CDR3 sequence (DNA): TGTGCCTGGTCACGCGGGGCTGGGGAGCAGTACTTC. The full variable domain, with the rest looked up from reference TRBV30 and TRBJ2-7, is SQTIHQWPATLVQPVGSPLSLECTVEGTSNPNLYWYRQAAGRGLQLLFYSVGIGQISSEVPQNLSASRPQDRQFILSSKKLLLSDSGFYLCAWSRGAGEQYFGPGTRLTVT.

The gene calls are TRBV15 and TRBJ2-7; TRBD2 might be the D (5 bases). The CDR3 is 13 residues long. CDR1 LNHNV and CDR2 YYDKDF come from the germline V gene (reference sequence). V lost 0 bases to trimming and J lost 5 bases, with 8 bases between them. The CDR3 sequence: CATSRDLGNEQYF. CDR3 in DNA: TGTGCCACCAGCAGAGATCTCGGGAACGAGCAGTACTTC.

The chain joins TRBV7-9 to TRBJ1-3; D is undetermined. The V gene's germline CDR1 is SEHNR and CDR2 FQNEAQ (reference sequence). The CDR3 is 16 amino acids. V lost 2 bases and J lost 0, with 11 bases in between. CDR3 sequence reads: CASSLFGSSSGNTIYF. CDR3 bases: TGTGCCAGCAGCTTATTCGGGAGCAGCTCTGGAAACACCATATATTTT.

The chain has TRBV18 and TRBJ2-1; 9 positions match TRBD1. The CDR3 is 14 residues long. The V gene end was trimmed by 3 bases and the J gene end by 9 bases; junction bases not matched to a gene: 6. Germline V gene lookup returns CDR1 KGHSH and CDR2 LQKENI. The CDR3: CASSPGTGTGEQFF. CDR3 sequence (DNA): TGTGCCAGCTCACCGGGGACAGGGACAGGTGAGCAGTTCTTC.

The rearrangement links TRBV21-1 to TRBJ2-1; no DNA check was done on the table's D call, TRBD1. TRBV21-1 is noted as a pseudogene. The CDR3 runs to 14 residues. This chain's CDR3 is CASILQGACDEQFF. The DNA for the CDR3 is TGTGCCAGCATCTTACAGGGGGCTTGTGATGAGCAGTTCTTC.

This chain connects TRBV11-2 to TRBJ2-1; 11 nucleotides align to TRBD2. Germline V gene data show CDR1 as SGHAT and CDR2 as FQNNGV. The CDR3 length is 16 residues. Trimming took 5 bases from V and 8 from J; bases not matched to a gene: 11. The CDR3 protein is CASSLRLAGTGYEQFF. CDR3 DNA sequence: TGTGCCAGCAGCCTACGACTAGCGGGGACTGGCTATGAGCAGTTCTTC.

V gene TRBV6-5 combines with J gene TRBJ2-7, with D maybe TRBD2 (6 bases). V shed 2 bases and J shed 3 bases, with 14 bases lying between them. The CDR3 sequence is 15 residues long. CDR1 and CDR2 from the germline V gene are MNHEY and SVGAGI. The CDR3 region has the DNA TGTGCCAGCAGTTACCGTAGGACTAACTACTACGAGCAGTACTTC. Its translation is CASSYRRTNYYEQYF.

There are a few counts of this clone. The rearrangement joins TRBV6-1 to TRBJ1-5; D is perhaps TRBD1 (5 bases). V lost 0 bases and J 2 bases, leaving 8 bases between the germline ends. Germline V CDR1 and CDR2: MNHNS, SASEGT. The CDR3 is 15 amino acids. The CDR3 coding sequence is TGTGCCAGCAGTGAAGCCAGGGCCGGCAATCAGCCCCAGCATTTT. It translates to CASSEARAGNQPQHF.

This clone appeared a few times. The chain couples TRBV5-1 to TRBJ1-5; D unclear. The CDR3 runs to 13 residues. V lost 2 bases and J lost 8, with 11 bases in between. Germline V CDR1 and CDR2: SGHRS, YFSETQ. CDR3 sequence: CASSLEGKKPQHF. The CDR3 DNA reads TGCGCCAGCAGCTTAGAGGGAAAAAAGCCCCAGCATTTT.

The genes are TRBV5-1 and TRBJ2-7; 16 bases are shared with TRBD2. The germline CDR1 and CDR2 sequences are SGHRS and YFSETQ. This CDR3 is built from 19 residues. After removal of 4 bases from V and 3 bases from J, the junction contained 13 bases not matched to a gene. CDR3 sequence: CASSTGLGLAGGRNYEQYF. The CDR3, as DNA: TGCGCCAGCAGCACCGGCCTGGGACTAGCGGGAGGGAGAAACTACGAGCAGTACTTC. Supplemented by reference TRBV5-1 and TRBJ2-7, the full variable domain reads KAGVTQTPRYLIKTRGQQVTLSCSPISGHRSVSWYQQTPGQGLQFLFEYFSETQRNKGNFPGRFSGRQFSNSRSEMNVSTLELGDSALYLCASSTGLGLAGGRNYEQYFGPGTRLTVT.

This clone came up once. The chain carries TRBV14 and TRBJ2-1, with 15 bases lining up with TRBD2. Germline V gene data show CDR1 as SGHDN and CDR2 as FVKESK. CDR3 length equals 20 residues. The V gene end was trimmed by 5 bases and the J gene end by 1 base; junction bases not matched to a gene: 12. CDR3 DNA sequence: TGTGCCAGCAGCAAGAAAGGACTAGCGGGAGGGTTTGGGTCCTACAATGAGCAGTTCTTC. It codes for CASSKKGLAGGFGSYNEQFF. Full variable domain (remainder filled in from reference TRBV14 and TRBJ2-1): EAGVTQFPSHSVIEKGQTVTLRCDPISGHDNLYWYRRVMGKEIKFLLHFVKESKQDESGMPNNRFLAERTGGTYSTLKVQPAELEDSGVYFCASSKKGLAGGFGSYNEQFFGPGTRLTVL.

This chain uses TRBV28 with TRBJ1-5; D uncertain. CDR1 is MDHEN, CDR2 SYDVKM, per germline. The V end lost 6 bases, the J end lost 3 bases, and 3 bases lay between the germline ends. CDR3 length: 11 amino acids. The CDR3, as DNA: TGTGCCAGCAGCCACAATCAGCCCCAGCATTTT. Its translation: CASSHNQPQHF.

The rearrangement uses TRBV27 and TRBJ2-7, with TRBD2 as a possible D gene (6 bases). This CDR3 contains 15 residues. V lost 6 bases and J lost 3, with 18 bases in between. Germline lookup yields CDR1 MNHEY and CDR2 SMNVEV (reference sequence). DNA for the CDR3: TGTGCCAGCAGAATGCGGGCGGGGCCCCTCTACGAGCAGTACTTC. It is translated as CASRMRAGPLYEQYF.

This chain connects TRBV5-6 to TRBJ2-1; 9 bases are shared with TRBD1. CDR1 is SGHDT and CDR2 is YYEEEE in the germline V gene. The V and J ends lost 3 bases and 6 bases, in that order; junction bases with no gene match: 16. The CDR3 length is 18 residues. CDR3 in DNA: TGTGCCAGCAGCTGGCCCGCGGGACAGGGTTCCCATCTCAATGAGCAGTTCTTC. It yields the protein CASSWPAGQGSHLNEQFF.

CDR3 in DNA: TGTGCCAGCAGCTTAGGACAGATACAGAGCTCCTACAATGAGCAGTTCTTC. Its protein is CASSLGQIQSSYNEQFF. The chain is built from TRBV11-3 and TRBJ2-1; maybe TRBD1 (5 bases). Trimming pared 1 base from V and 0 bases from J, leaving 13 bases between. The CDR3 contains 17 residues. CDR1 is SGHNT and CDR2 is YENEEA in the germline V gene.

V and J are TRBV19 and TRBJ1-1; 8 positions agree with TRBD1. The CDR3 spans 15 residues. Germline V gene data show CDR1 as LNHDA and CDR2 as SQIVND (reference sequence). The J segment lost 1 base and the V segment lost 10 bases, leaving 11 bases of the junction unmatched. CDR3 nucleotide sequence: TGTGCCATCTTTCCCAGGGACAGGCCGAACACTGAAGCTTTCTTT. Its translation: CAIFPRDRPNTEAFF.

The chain has TRBV5-4 and TRBJ1-1; 8 bases agree with TRBD1. This CDR3 is built from 16 residues. V lost 2 bases and J lost 0; bases outside the gene matches: 6. CDR1 is SGHNT, CDR2 YYREEE, per germline (reference sequence). The CDR3 nucleotides read TGTGCCAGCAGCTTAGGACAGGGCCGGATGAACACTGAAGCTTTCTTT. As protein: CASSLGQGRMNTEAFF.

CDR3 residues: CSASLGTAYNEQFF. As DNA, the CDR3 is TGCAGTGCTAGTCTTGGGACAGCATACAATGAGCAGTTCTTC. The chain joins TRBV20-1 to TRBJ2-1; the match to TRBD1 covers 7 bases. Germline V gene lookup returns CDR1 DFQATT and CDR2 SNEGSKA (reference sequence). This CDR3 is 14 amino acids long. With V trimmed by 3 bases and J by 4 bases, 6 bases remained unmatched.

The chain carries TRBV19 and TRBJ1-4; TRBD1 might be the D (5 bases). Trimming took 6 bases from V and 5 from J, leaving 19 bases between them. CDR3 length equals 16 residues. Germline V CDR1 and CDR2: LNHDA, SQIVND (reference sequence). CDR3 amino acids: CASSGRYDSLNEKLFF. CDR3 sequence (DNA): TGTGCCAGTAGCGGACGTTACGACAGCCTAAATGAAAAACTGTTTTTT.

This clone was seen just once. J is TRBJ1-2 and V is TRBV5-5; D uncertain. Germline CDR1 is SGHKS and CDR2 is YYEKEE (reference sequence). Between the trimmed V and J ends, which lost 2 bases and 6 bases, there was a span of 20 bases. This CDR3 is 16 amino acids long. CDR3 nucleotide sequence: TGTGCCAGCAGCTTCGGGAATCTGTGGACCGGGGATGGCTACACCTTC. It codes for CASSFGNLWTGDGYTF. The variable domain in full, with the rest retrieved from reference TRBV5-5 and TRBJ1-2, is DAGVTQSPTHLIKTRGQQVTLRCSPISGHKSVSWYQQVLGQGPQFIFQYYEKEERGRGNFPDRFSARQFPNYSSELNVNALLLGDSALYLCASSFGNLWTGDGYTFGSGTRLTVV.

The sample holds one count of this clone. CDR3 DNA: TGTGCCAGCAGCCGTCTAGCGGCACTTCCCGATGAGCAGTTCTTC. Encoded protein: CASSRLAALPDEQFF. V is TRBV3-1 (or the pseudogene TRBV3-2) and J is TRBJ2-1; TRBD2 aligns across 7 bases. J lost 8 bases, V lost 4 bases, and 11 bases had no gene match. The CDR3 loop spans 15 amino acids. The V gene's germline CDR1 is LGHDT and CDR2 YNNKEL (reference sequence).

This clone is a singleton in its sample. The chain recombines TRBV4-2 with TRBJ2-6; D uncertain. V gave up 1 base and J gave up 1 base, with 8 bases separating them. The CDR3 spans 16 residues. Germline CDR1 is LGHNA and CDR2 is YNFKEQ. The CDR3 DNA sequence: TGTGCCAGCAGCCAAGTGCGTCAATCTGGGGCCAACGTCCTGACTTTC. Translating it yields CASSQVRQSGANVLTF.

The rearrangement links TRBV19 to TRBJ1-2; possible D gene TRBD1, 5 bases. V lost 4 bases, J lost 0 bases, and 9 bases lay in between. CDR1 is LNHDA, CDR2 SQIVND, per germline (reference sequence). CDR3 length: 14 amino acids. The CDR3, as DNA: TGTGCCAGTAGTAAACGGGGGGCTAACTATGGCTACACCTTC. This translates into CASSKRGANYGYTF.

The V and J genes are TRBV2 and TRBJ2-6; D not certain. CDR1 is SNHLY and CDR2 is FYNNEI in the germline V gene. This CDR3 region has 15 residues. V dropped 3 bases and J dropped 1 base, with 7 bases sitting between them. The CDR3 sequence is CASSDRMSGANVLTF. Written as DNA, the CDR3 is TGTGCCAGCAGTGACAGGATGTCTGGGGCCAACGTCCTGACTTTC.

The chain uses TRBV5-8 and TRBJ2-5; 10 positions match TRBD1. CDR1 and CDR2 from the germline V gene are SGHTS and YDEGEE. Germline trimming cut 5 bases from V and 5 bases from J; bases unmatched to any gene: 6. The CDR3 extends over 14 amino acids. The CDR3 is CASSTGTGEETQYF. CDR3 nucleotide sequence: TGTGCCAGCAGTACCGGGACAGGGGAGGAGACCCAGTACTTC.

This clone was recorded only once. The chain links TRBV6-6 to TRBJ2-7; 7 positions agree with TRBD1. Germline trimming cut 5 bases from V and 3 bases from J; bases unmatched to any gene: 7. The CDR3 is 14 residues long. The germline V gene has CDR1 MNHNY and CDR2 SVGAGI (reference sequence). The CDR3 sequence: CASSQIGQDYEQYF. The CDR3 nucleotides read TGTGCCAGCAGTCAAATCGGACAGGACTACGAGCAGTACTTC.

The CDR3: CASSQAPGSGNTIYF. As DNA, the CDR3 is TGCGCCAGCAGCCAAGCCCCGGGGTCTGGAAACACCATATATTTT. The chain links TRBV4-1 to TRBJ1-3; D gene ambiguous. Germline V gene sequence: CDR1 MGHRA, CDR2 YSYEKL. V lost 1 base and J lost 1, with 8 bases in between. The CDR3 is 15 residues long.

The chain combines TRBV2 with TRBJ1-1; the D is unclear. Germline CDR1 SNHLY, CDR2 FYNNEI. The CDR3 is 12 residues long. Trimming cost V 3 bases and J 3 bases, with 5 bases left between them. The CDR3 sequence is CASSDTYTEAFF. CDR3 nucleotides: TGTGCCAGCAGTGATACATACACTGAAGCTTTCTTT.